Sequencing of this T cell receptor (beta chain) was carried out in a study of CXCR3-negative and CXCR3-positive naive CD8 T cells. The wider study: Sequencing gave about 140 million TRB reads overall, about 1.5 +/- 0.3 million per library. Study-wide results and caveats: Naive subsets did not differ in surface CD5, and the authors estimated TCR strength using properties of the TRB CDR3.

Concerning this clonotype itself: Its antigen is as yet unknown.

TRB cDNA was prepared as libraries by UMI-labeled 5' RACE. Following a re-call of the 5' RACE reads, TCRdb has one entry per CDR3 protein and lacks DNA. Its listing shows 130,000 or so distinct CDR3 sequences. The sequenced material came from naive CXCR3- CD8+ T cells from blood. Subset noted: CD45RO-CCR7+CD27+CD95- naive CD8+ T cells lacking CXCR3 (TNR3-). The source of this sequence is a human donor in good health. Some clones in this sample may be carry-over from other donors' samples.

CDR3 loop: CASSLGQGSLHYEQYF. The gene calls are TRBV7-6 and TRBJ2-7; the TCRdb D gene call, TRBD1, has no DNA to confirm it. CDR1 is SGHVS and CDR2 is FNYEAQ in the germline V gene. This CDR3 is built from 16 residues.